This TCR beta chain was captured in a study of early stage breast cancer tumors. Study context: ER+/PR+/HER2- status applied to about 80% of the 16 invasive breast tumors. Each sample averaged approximately 9.8-fold read coverage.

The data were produced by immunoSEQ multiplex PCR, yet TCRdb's version contains in-frame clones alone and is incomplete. The repertoire consists of around 48,000 clones, with 75% to 95% occurring once and the leading ten covering 4% to 5.5%. With 5 bases clipped from V and 6 bases from J, the junction kept 12 bases outside the gene matches. CDR3 length equals 15 residues. In germline, CDR1 is LNHDA, CDR2 SQIVND (reference sequence). Sequenced sample: blood. The chain uses TRBV19 and TRBJ2-7; 8 bases agree with TRBD2. The TCR sequence derives from a person aged 70 to 85 with breast cancer. CDR3 in amino acids: CASSPTGGIIAEQYF. CDR3 bases: TGTGCCAGTAGTCCAACGGGGGGGATAATCGCCGAGCAGTACTTC.